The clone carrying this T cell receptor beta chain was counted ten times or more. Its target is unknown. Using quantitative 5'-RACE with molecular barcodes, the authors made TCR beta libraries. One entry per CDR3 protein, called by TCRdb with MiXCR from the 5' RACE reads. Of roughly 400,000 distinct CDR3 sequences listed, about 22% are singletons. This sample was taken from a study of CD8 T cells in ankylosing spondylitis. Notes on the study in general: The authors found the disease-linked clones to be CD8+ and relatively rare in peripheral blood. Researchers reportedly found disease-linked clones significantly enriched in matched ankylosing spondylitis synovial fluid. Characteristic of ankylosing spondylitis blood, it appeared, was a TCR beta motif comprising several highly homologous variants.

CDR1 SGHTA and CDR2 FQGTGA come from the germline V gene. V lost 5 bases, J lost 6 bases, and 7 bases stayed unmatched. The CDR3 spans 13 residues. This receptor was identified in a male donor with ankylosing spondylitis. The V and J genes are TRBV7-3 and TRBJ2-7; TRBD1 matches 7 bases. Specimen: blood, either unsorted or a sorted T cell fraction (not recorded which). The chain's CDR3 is CASSIDRVGEQYF. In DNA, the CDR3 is TGTGCCAGCAGCATAGACAGGGTCGGCGAGCAGTACTTC.